The 11 T cell receptor beta chains below all came from one sample that was sequenced in a study of blood T cell repertoires in COVID-19 (dated by TCRdb to the early 2020s). Library preparation used the immunoSEQ multiplex PCR assay. In its TCRdb copy, this immuneACCESS table keeps in-frame sequences only and misses some clones. Where compared with another copy, unresolved V genes explain less than half of these, and the others have no known cause. The sample table holds fewer than 400,000 clones, of which roughly 90% were seen once. The leading ten clones occupy less than 3.5% of the sample. Sequences were obtained from peripheral blood. These receptors all stem from a woman aged 30 to 39 with COVID-19, enrolled during active disease.

This clone was observed a single time. The chain links TRBV29-1 to TRBJ1-4, with a tentative D call TRBD1 (6 bases). The CDR3 spans 15 residues. V lost 7 bases and J lost 4, with 19 bases in between. CDR1 SQVTM and CDR2 ANQGSEA come from the germline V gene. The CDR3 DNA sequence: TGCAGCGCCCGTCACCCAGGGGCTTATAATGAAAAACTGTTTTTT. Protein sequence: CSARHPGAYNEKLFF.

The rearrangement joins TRBV4-1 to TRBJ2-7; D may be TRBD2 (6 bases). Germline CDR1 is MGHRA and CDR2 is YSYEKL. V lost 0 bases, J lost 3 bases, and 15 bases lay in between. There are 16 residues in the CDR3. The CDR3: CASSQDPGVSLYEQYF. CDR3 nucleotide sequence: TGCGCCAGCAGCCAAGATCCGGGAGTATCCCTCTACGAGCAGTACTTC.

V usage is TRBV30 and J usage is TRBJ1-5; D may be TRBD1 (6 bases). Germline CDR1 reads GTSNPN; CDR2 reads SVGIG (reference sequence). The CDR3 has 15 amino acids. The V end was cut by 1 base, the J end by 0 bases, with 10 bases between. The CDR3 DNA reads as TGTGCCTGGAGTGGGGGGCCCCTTAGCAATCAGCCCCAGCATTTT. Its translation is CAWSGGPLSNQPQHF.

CDR3 loop: CASSLGVAGELFF. CDR3 DNA: TGTGCCAGCAGCCTCGGTGTCGCCGGGGAGCTGTTTTTT. The rearrangement uses TRBV3-1 (or the pseudogene TRBV3-2) and TRBJ2-2; no firm D call. This CDR3 is built from 13 residues. Germline CDR1 reads LGHDT; CDR2 reads YNNKEL (reference sequence). V shed 4 bases and J shed 6 bases, with 9 bases lying between them.

V usage is TRBV3-1 (or the pseudogene TRBV3-2) and J usage is TRBJ2-5, with TRBD2 identical over 8 bases. The trim removed 4 bases at V and 4 bases at J, leaving 2 bases unmatched. Germline loops: CDR1 LGHDT, CDR2 YNNKEL (reference sequence). The CDR3 is 13 amino acids. The CDR3 sequence is CASSRLAGETQYF. DNA for the CDR3: TGTGCCAGCAGCCGGCTAGCGGGAGAGACCCAGTACTTC.

V is TRBV27 and J is TRBJ1-1; D is ambiguous. The V gene's germline CDR1 is MNHEY and CDR2 SMNVEV (reference sequence). The CDR3 is 15 amino acids. V was pared by 5 bases and J by 6 bases, with 19 bases between. The CDR3 is CASSVTTGIGPEAFF. Written as DNA, the CDR3 is TGTGCCAGCAGTGTAACGACGGGTATCGGCCCTGAAGCTTTCTTT.

The rearrangement uses TRBV7-2 and TRBJ2-7; 7 bases match TRBD1. The CDR3 is made up of 14 amino acids. V lost 2 bases, J lost 6 bases, and 7 bases stayed unmatched. Germline lookup yields CDR1 SGHTA and CDR2 FQGNSA. The CDR3 DNA reads TGTGCCAGCAGCTTACTGGGACAGATAGGCGAGCAGTACTTC. It is translated as CASSLLGQIGEQYF. The whole variable domain, filled in from reference TRBV7-2 and TRBJ2-7, reads GAGVSQSPSNKVTEKGKDVELRCDPISGHTALYWYRQSLGQGLEFLIYFQGNSAPDKSGLPSDRFSAERTGGSVSTLTIQRTQQEDSAVYLCASSLLGQIGEQYFGPGTRLTVT.

This sequence joins TRBV19 and TRBJ1-6; D gene ambiguous. This CDR3 comprises 16 residues. CDR1 is LNHDA, CDR2 SQIVND, per germline (reference sequence). Deletions cut 1 base from V and 0 bases from J, with 7 bases between. CDR3 coding DNA: TGTGCCAGTAGTATAGGACTGAGCTCCTATAATTCACCCCTCCACTTT. Translating gives CASSIGLSSYNSPLHF.

This CDR3 is CASSLRASGNSNEQFF. The CDR3 nucleotides are TGTGCCAGCAGCTTAAGGGCTAGCGGGAATAGCAATGAGCAGTTCTTC. This rearrangement joins TRBV11-2 to TRBJ2-1; 9 nucleotides align to TRBD2. CDR1 SGHAT and CDR2 FQNNGV come from the germline V gene. The CDR3 runs to 16 residues. Germline trimming cut 2 bases from V and 6 bases from J; bases unmatched to any gene: 8.

The chain recombines TRBV7-9 with TRBJ2-1; tentative D call: TRBD2 (6 bases). CDR1 SEHNR and CDR2 FQNEAQ come from the germline V gene (reference sequence). The V end lost 8 bases, the J end lost 8 bases, and 10 bases lay between the germline ends. This CDR3 has 11 amino acids. The CDR3 reads CASRRGDEQFF. The CDR3 coding sequence is TGTGCCAGCCGGAGGGGAGATGAGCAGTTCTTC.

The chain combines TRBV6-2 or TRBV6-3 with TRBJ1-6; 10 bases align to TRBD1. Germline CDR1 is MNHEY and CDR2 is SVGEGT. Unmatched junction bases numbered 6, after V lost 6 bases and J lost 10 bases. The CDR3 runs 14 residues. The CDR3 here is CASSRGTGDSPLHF. The CDR3 bases are TGTGCCAGCAGCCGCGGGACAGGGGACTCACCCCTCCACTTT.